Shown below are 27 T cell receptor beta chains from a single sample sequenced in a study of cytomegalovirus exposure and HLA in healthy donors. Both 60 Vbeta primers and 13 Jbeta primers went into the PCR. Assay used: immunoSEQ multiplex PCR; TCRdb lists only in-frame clones, some missing. The sample records over 80,000 clones, approximately 81% being singletons. Sequences were obtained from PBMCs. These receptors were taken from a woman aged 40 to 50 in good health and CMV-seronegative.

The chain combines TRBV27 with TRBJ1-5; D is unresolved. The CDR3 is 14 residues long. The germline V gene has CDR1 MNHEY and CDR2 SMNVEV (reference sequence). The V end lost 2 bases, the J end lost 4 bases, and 9 bases lay between the germline ends. CDR3 DNA sequence: TGTGCCAGCAGTTTAAGAGGGAAGAATCAGCCCCAGCATTTT. Translated: CASSLRGKNQPQHF.

This rearrangement joins TRBV18 to TRBJ1-5; maybe TRBD1 (6 bases). Trimming removed 4 bases at V and 0 bases at J, with 10 bases between. Looked up from germline, CDR1 is KGHSH and CDR2 is LQKENI. The CDR3 extends over 15 amino acids. DNA of the CDR3: TGTGCCAGCTCACGGGACATCAATAGCAATCAGCCCCAGCATTTT. Amino acid sequence: CASSRDINSNQPQHF.

The chain recombines TRBV10-3 with TRBJ1-4; D is undetermined. The CDR3 runs 12 residues. Looked up from germline, CDR1 is ENHRY and CDR2 is SYGVKD. V was pared by 2 bases and J by 8 bases, with 6 bases between. The CDR3 sequence: CAISEAEEKLFF. In DNA form, the CDR3 reads TGTGCCATCAGTGAGGCGGAAGAAAAACTGTTTTTT.

CDR3 protein: CASRNLQEKLFF. CDR3 bases: TGTGCCAGCAGAAATCTACAGGAAAAACTGTTTTTT. This sequence joins TRBV28 and TRBJ1-4; D is uncertain. The CDR3 has 12 amino acids. V shed 6 bases and J shed 8 bases, with 10 bases lying between them. Germline CDR1 MDHEN, CDR2 SYDVKM.

The chain uses TRBV5-6 and TRBJ1-5; 10 bases agree with TRBD1. This CDR3 has 19 residues. From germline, CDR1 is SGHDT and CDR2 YYEEEE. Losses at the gene ends were 4 bases for V and 0 bases for J; bases not matched to a gene: 13. The CDR3 is CASSLSRDRGVYSNQPQHF. The DNA for the CDR3 is TGTGCCAGCAGCCTTAGCCGGGACAGGGGTGTCTATAGCAATCAGCCCCAGCATTTT.

The gene calls are TRBV29-1 and TRBJ2-1, with TRBD2 as a possible D gene (7 bases). Germline values: CDR1 SQVTM, CDR2 ANQGSEA. Deletions cut 5 bases from V and 15 bases from J, with 23 bases between. The CDR3 runs 13 residues. This chain's CDR3 is CSVPRGLADFLFF. CDR3 nucleotide sequence: TGCAGCGTTCCCCGGGGGCTAGCGGATTTCTTGTTCTTC.

The V gene is TRBV5-1, the J gene TRBJ2-5; 7 bases fit TRBD2. Per germline, CDR1 SGHRS and CDR2 YFSETQ. The junction had 7 bases not matched to a gene; V was cut back by 0 bases and J by 5 bases. This CDR3 spans 15 amino acids. The DNA for the CDR3 is TGCGCCAGCAGCTTGGGAACGGGAGGCGTGGAGACCCAGTACTTC. Amino acids: CASSLGTGGVETQYF.

J is TRBJ2-1 and V is TRBV6-1; D is possibly TRBD1 (6 bases). The V end was cut by 7 bases, the J end by 4 bases, with 8 bases between. Germline V gene sequence: CDR1 MNHNS, CDR2 SASEGT. The CDR3 has 12 amino acids. CDR3 DNA sequence: TGTGCCAGCAACGGACAGTACAATGAGCAGTTCTTC. This sequence encodes CASNGQYNEQFF.

This clone was seen a few times. V usage is TRBV7-9 and J usage is TRBJ2-1, with D possibly TRBD2 on 5 matching bases. The CDR3 contains 11 residues. V was clipped by 5 bases and J by 8 bases, with 7 bases between them. Germline assignment: CDR1 SEHNR and CDR2 FQNEAQ (reference sequence). The CDR3 coding sequence is TGTGCCAGCAGCGCGGAGGATGAGCAGTTCTTC. The encoded protein is CASSAEDEQFF.

The chain recombines TRBV19 with TRBJ1-2; D is uncertain. Germline V gives CDR1 LNHDA, CDR2 SQIVND (reference sequence). The CDR3 is made up of 13 amino acids. V was trimmed by 5 bases and J by 0 bases, leaving 7 bases between them. CDR3 amino acids: CASSRSSNYGYTF. CDR3 nucleotides: TGTGCCAGTAGTCGGTCGTCTAACTATGGCTACACCTTC.

The J gene is TRBJ2-5, the V gene TRBV5-4; 8 nucleotides align to TRBD2. The germline V gene encodes CDR1 SGHNT and CDR2 YYREEE (reference sequence). This CDR3 comprises 15 residues. J gave up 2 bases and V 7 bases, and 10 bases lay outside the gene matches. CDR3 bases: TGTGCCAGCGGCGGGACTAGGGGGGTTCAAGAGACCCAGTACTTC. Amino acids: CASGGTRGVQETQYF. The whole variable domain, filled in from reference TRBV5-4 and TRBJ2-5, reads ETGVTQSPTHLIKTRGQQVTLRCSSQSGHNTVSWYQQALGQGPQFIFQYYREEENGRGNFPPRFSGLQFPNYSSELNVNALELDDSALYLCASGGTRGVQETQYFGPGTRLLVL.

This clone was detected once. The chain recombines TRBV29-1 with TRBJ2-7; 9 bases are a match to TRBD1. Trimming removed 6 bases from V and 3 bases from J; junction bases left unmatched: 6. Germline loops: CDR1 SQVTM, CDR2 ANQGSEA. This CDR3 region has 13 residues. CDR3 DNA sequence: TGCAGCGTCGAGGACAGGGGAGTCTACGAGCAGTACTTC. Translated, it gives CSVEDRGVYEQYF.

This chain connects TRBV20-1 to TRBJ2-7; no firm D call. The germline V gene encodes CDR1 DFQATT and CDR2 SNEGSKA (reference sequence). Trimming left V 2 bases short and J 7 bases short, with 9 bases between. CDR3 length: 11 amino acids. The CDR3 reads CSARPPREQYF. The CDR3, as DNA: TGCAGTGCTAGACCTCCGCGTGAGCAGTACTTC.

This clone turned up a few times. The chain combines TRBV15 with TRBJ1-4; 7 bases match TRBD1. Germline values: CDR1 LNHNV, CDR2 YYDKDF (reference sequence). CDR3 length equals 15 residues. J lost 0 bases, V lost 9 bases, and 7 bases had no gene match. CDR3 DNA: TGTGCCACAGACTCCGGGACAGCAACTAATGAAAAACTGTTTTTT. It specifies CATDSGTATNEKLFF.

The CDR3 spells CASSFEGSPDTQYF. The CDR3 bases are TGTGCCAGCAGCTTCGAAGGGAGCCCAGATACGCAGTATTTT. The chain combines TRBV11-2 with TRBJ2-3, with D perhaps TRBD2 (5 bases). Trimming cost V 3 bases and J 4 bases, with 11 bases left between them. This CDR3 contains 14 residues. Germline CDR1 and CDR2: SGHAT and FQNNGV.

This chain uses TRBV19 with TRBJ2-1, with 8 nucleotides matching TRBD2. This CDR3 comprises 16 residues. The V segment lost 1 base and the J segment 7 bases; nucleotides outside the gene matches: 9. Looked up from germline, CDR1 is LNHDA and CDR2 is SQIVND (reference sequence). Here the CDR3 DNA reads TGTGCCAGTAGTATAGGTCACGGGAGGGGGGATAATGAGCAGTTCTTC. It yields the protein CASSIGHGRGDNEQFF.

On this clone itself: The identical CDR3 is also encoded by other nucleotide sequences in the sample. The CDR3 DNA reads as TGTGCCAGCAGCTTCCGAGCGGGAGAAGAGACCCAGTACTTC. Protein sequence: CASSFRAGEETQYF. V gene TRBV11-3 combines with J gene TRBJ2-5, with TRBD2 matching over 8 bases. Germline CDR1 and CDR2: SGHNT and YENEEA. With V trimmed by 3 bases and J by 3 bases, 3 bases remained unmatched. The CDR3 is 14 amino acids.

V gene TRBV30 combines with J gene TRBJ2-5; 11 nucleotides agree with TRBD2. V lost 3 bases and J lost 2; bases outside the gene matches: 2. The CDR3 is made up of 14 amino acids. Germline assignment: CDR1 GTSNPN and CDR2 SVGIG (reference sequence). The CDR3 DNA sequence: TGTGCCTGGAGGGGACTAGCGGTACAAGAGACCCAGTACTTC. This codes for CAWRGLAVQETQYF.

The rearrangement links TRBV11-2 to TRBJ2-1; 7 bases are a match to TRBD2. The CDR3 spans 13 residues. J lost 9 bases, V lost 9 bases, and 11 bases had no gene match. The germline CDR1 and CDR2 sequences are SGHAT and FQNNGV. CDR3 nucleotide sequence: TGTGCCAGTCGCCGAAACCTAGCGGTTGAGCAGTTCTTC. Amino acids: CASRRNLAVEQFF.

The chain combines TRBV19 with TRBJ2-7, with TRBD2 matching over 14 bases. This CDR3 has 17 amino acids. The germline V gene has CDR1 LNHDA and CDR2 SQIVND (reference sequence). The V gene end was trimmed by 4 bases and the J gene end by 2 bases; junction bases not matched to a gene: 7. In nucleotides, the CDR3 is TGTGCCAGTAGTAGAGGGACTAGCGGGAGCTCAACCTACGAGCAGTACTTC. It is translated as CASSRGTSGSSTYEQYF.

This clone was found a few times. This chain links TRBV6-1 with TRBJ1-4; 7 positions match TRBD1. This CDR3 spans 15 amino acids. Trimming at V came to 6 bases and at J to 9 bases, leaving 13 bases not matched to a gene. Per the germline V gene, CDR1 is MNHNS and CDR2 is SASEGT. The CDR3, as DNA: TGTGCCAGCAGCGATCAACACGGGACAGCGCAAAAACTGTTTTTT. The encoded protein is CASSDQHGTAQKLFF.

The V gene is TRBV11-1, the J gene TRBJ2-2; 12 positions agree with TRBD2. Trimming took 3 bases from V and 4 from J; bases not matched to a gene: 9. Germline assignment: CDR1 SGHAT and CDR2 FQDESV (reference sequence). The length of the CDR3 is 18 residues. CDR3 DNA sequence: TGTGCCAGCAGCTTCTTGACTAGCGGGAGATTTAGCACCGGGGAGCTGTTTTTT. Translating gives CASSFLTSGRFSTGELFF.

There are a few counts of this clone. The chain joins TRBV6-6 to TRBJ2-1; the D gene is possibly TRBD1 (7 bases). The CDR3 sequence is 16 residues long. The germline V gene has CDR1 MNHNY and CDR2 SVGAGI (reference sequence). Trimming pared 2 bases from V and 7 bases from J, leaving 18 bases between. CDR3: CASSYLQGGRSNEQFF. CDR3 in DNA: TGTGCCAGCAGTTACCTCCAGGGGGGAAGATCGAATGAGCAGTTCTTC.

This clone was picked up one time. The chain links TRBV6-5 to TRBJ1-1, with D possibly TRBD1 on 6 matching bases. The CDR3 covers 16 residues. Trimming took off 1 base at V and 1 base at J, with 13 bases between the two ends. Per the germline V gene, CDR1 is MNHEY and CDR2 is SVGAGI. In nucleotides, the CDR3 is TGTGCCAGCAGTTACTGGGCAGGGGTCCAGAACACTGAAGCTTTCTTT. Amino acid sequence: CASSYWAGVQNTEAFF.

J is TRBJ1-2 and V is TRBV9; 10 nucleotides agree with TRBD1. V was clipped by 4 bases and J by 7 bases; unmatched bases: 4. This CDR3 is built from 13 residues. Germline CDR1 reads SGDLS; CDR2 reads YYNGEE. CDR3 sequence: CASSLGQGVGYTF. For the CDR3, the DNA is TGTGCCAGCAGCCTAGGACAGGGGGTTGGCTACACCTTC.

This rearrangement joins TRBV7-2 to TRBJ2-6; D might be TRBD1 (5 bases). This CDR3 is 15 amino acids long. V was shortened by 2 bases and J by 5 bases, with 10 bases between the two germline ends. From germline, CDR1 is SGHTA and CDR2 FQGNSA. CDR3 coding DNA: TGTGCCAGCAGCTTACCAGGGTCGAGGGCCAACGTCCTGACTTTC. It encodes CASSLPGSRANVLTF.

The chain couples TRBV5-8 to TRBJ1-6, with no clear D. Trimming took off 3 bases at V and 7 bases at J, with 8 bases between the two ends. CDR3 length equals 13 residues. Germline CDR1 SGHTS, CDR2 YDEGEE. The CDR3 region has the DNA TGTGCCAGCAGCTCCGAACTGAATTCACCCCTCCACTTT. Translating gives CASSSELNSPLHF.